This T cell receptor (beta chain) appears in the sequencing data of a study of immune characterization of retroperitoneal liposarcoma. Trimming left V 6 bases short and J 2 bases short, with 12 bases between. This CDR3 has 14 amino acids. This clonotype is categorized as medium-sized. Via MiXCR, TCRdb re-called the PCR reads, giving one row per CDR3 protein. Among approximately 7,100 distinct CDR3 sequences listed, roughly 29% were seen once. V and J are TRBV12-3 or TRBV12-4 and TRBJ2-3; unclear D gene. This receptor was obtained from a male donor with retroperitoneal liposarcoma. The specimen was blood. Written as DNA, the CDR3 is TGTGCCAGCAGCCCCCGGAAGAACACAGATACGCAGTATTTT. Residues: CASSPRKNTDTQYF.